Below, 16 T cell receptor beta chains from the same sample are listed, as sequenced in a study of blood T cells in healthy people across ages. For the second PCR, which ran for roughly 6 to 12 cycles, a sample-barcoded 5' primer and a J-beta primer mix were used. TCRdb re-called the 5' RACE reads through MiXCR, storing one row per CDR3 protein. The sample has 1.5 million to 2 million distinct CDR3 sequences, about 39% seen once. Sample: blood. These receptors were collected from a human donor in good health.

Comment on this clonotype: A junction end diverges from the germline sequence, so it may reflect a read error. J is TRBJ2-5 and V is TRBV7-9; TRBD1 agrees at 12 bases. CDR3 size: 15 residues. Looked up from germline, CDR1 is SEHNR and CDR2 is FQNEAQ (reference sequence). CDR3 sequence reads: CAGRTGTGGEETQYF. Written as DNA, the CDR3 is TGTGCCGGCAGGACCGGGACAGGGGGCGAAGAGACCCAGTACTTC.

The chain carries TRBV20-1 and TRBJ1-1, with D hard to call. Trimming removed 5 bases from V and 7 bases from J, with 11 bases in between. Looked up from germline, CDR1 is DFQATT and CDR2 is SNEGSKA (reference sequence). This CDR3 has 11 residues. CDR3 sequence: CSAERSFEAFF. The CDR3 DNA sequence: TGCAGTGCTGAGAGGTCGTTTGAAGCTTTCTTT.

This clonotype was seen a few times. The chain links TRBV5-1 to TRBJ2-1; 7 bases fit TRBD1. The J segment lost 6 bases and the V segment lost 1 base, leaving 4 bases of the junction unmatched. The CDR3 covers 14 residues. Germline CDR1 is SGHRS and CDR2 is YFSETQ. CDR3 bases: TGCGCCAGCAGCTTGAGATGGGACAGCAATGAGCAGTTCTTC. Its translation is CASSLRWDSNEQFF.

The chain employs TRBV29-1 and TRBJ1-2; no clear D. Germline CDR1 is SQVTM and CDR2 is ANQGSEA. With 5 bases removed from V and 4 bases from J, the gap between germline ends came to 17 bases. There are 14 residues in the CDR3. The chain's CDR3 is CSVLLAPLSYGYTF. The DNA of the CDR3 is TGCAGCGTTCTATTGGCTCCTTTGAGCTATGGCTACACCTTC.

This clonotype appeared a few times. The chain couples TRBV30 to TRBJ1-5; D remains unclear. Germline CDR1 GTSNPN, CDR2 SVGIG (reference sequence). The CDR3 runs 14 residues. The V end lost 0 bases, the J end lost 0 bases, and 6 bases lay between the germline ends. The CDR3 coding sequence is TGTGCCTGGAGTGTACCGTATAGCAATCAGCCCCAGCATTTT. Protein product: CAWSVPYSNQPQHF.

This chain uses TRBV7-9 with TRBJ1-1; TRBD1 is a possible D gene (6 bases). CDR1 and CDR2 from the germline V gene are SEHNR and FQNEAQ (reference sequence). V lost 5 bases and J 1 base, leaving 14 bases between the germline ends. The CDR3 extends over 15 amino acids. Here the CDR3 reads CASSARQEQNTEAFF. The CDR3 DNA reads TGTGCCAGCAGCGCACGACAGGAACAGAACACTGAAGCTTTCTTT.

This clonotype was seen a handful of times. V is TRBV12-3 or TRBV12-4 and J is TRBJ1-2; no reliable D call. The ends were cut back, 6 bases at V and 12 bases at J, with 14 bases in the middle. The CDR3 has 11 amino acids. The CDR3 DNA sequence: TGTGCCAGCAGCTCTGGACCAAGGCACACCTTC. This codes for CASSSGPRHTF.

The chain recombines TRBV9 with TRBJ2-3; D gene ambiguous. Per the germline V gene, CDR1 is SGDLS and CDR2 is YYNGEE. The CDR3 length is 16 residues. Trimming took off 5 bases at V and 1 base at J, with 17 bases between the two ends. The DNA of the CDR3 is TGTGCCAGCAGTGCCGGTCATACACCTGGCACAGATACGCAGTATTTT. It encodes CASSAGHTPGTDTQYF. The whole variable domain, remainder taken from reference TRBV9 and TRBJ2-3, is DSGVTQTPKHLITATGQRVTLRCSPRSGDLSVYWYQQSLDQGLQFLIQYYNGEERAKGNILERFSAQQFPDLHSELNLSSLELGDSALYFCASSAGHTPGTDTQYFGPGTRLTVL.

The rearrangement joins TRBV10-3 to TRBJ2-4, with D possibly being TRBD1 (5 bases). The J call is uncertain, as TRBJ2-7 better fits the DNA end. Germline CDR1 reads ENHRY; CDR2 reads SYGVKD. The CDR3 has 13 amino acids. CDR3 coding DNA: TGTGCCATCAGTGAGTACCGCAGGGACGAGCAGTACTTC. Amino acids: CAISEYRRDEQYF.

This clonotype showed up just a few times. V usage is TRBV6-1 and J usage is TRBJ2-6; 9 positions match TRBD1. CDR1 is MNHNS, CDR2 SASEGT, per germline. This CDR3 has 17 amino acids. Trimming cost V 8 bases and J 1 base; bases outside gene matches: 9. CDR3 DNA: TGTGCCAGCGGGGACAGGGAGGGTGCGTCTGGGGCCAACGTCCTGACTTTC. Translation gives CASGDREGASGANVLTF.

This clonotype has more than one count but fewer than ten. This chain joins TRBV12-5 and TRBJ2-5; 13 bases line up with TRBD2. CDR3 size: 15 residues. Germline CDR1 is LGHNT and CDR2 is FRNRAP. J lost 3 bases, V lost 5 bases, and 3 bases had no gene match. The CDR3 bases are TGTGCTAGTGGTCCGGGACTAGCGGGGAAAGAGACCCAGTACTTC. Protein product: CASGPGLAGKETQYF.

The rearrangement links TRBV5-1 to TRBJ2-5, with D maybe TRBD2 (7 bases). The CDR3 runs to 14 residues. Trimming took 3 bases from V and 4 from J, leaving 13 bases between them. Germline CDR1 is SGHRS and CDR2 is YFSETQ. The CDR3, as DNA: TGCGCCAGCAGCTGGGGGGGGCTGAGAGAGACCCAGTACTTC. Protein sequence: CASSWGGLRETQYF.

As concerns this clonotype: A read error may account for a junction end that differs from germline. The V and J genes are TRBV7-2 and TRBJ1-5; D unresolved. The CDR3 has 14 residues. CDR1 and CDR2 (germline): SGHTA, FQGNSA. The CDR3, as DNA: TGCGCCAGCAGCTTAGTAACAGTTGGACAGCCCCAGCATTTT. This translates into CASSLVTVGQPQHF.

This clonotype has a handful of counts. The chain joins TRBV24-1 to TRBJ2-5, with D tentatively TRBD1 or TRBD2 (5 bases each). The germline gives CDR1 KGHDR, CDR2 SFDVKD. The CDR3 contains 12 residues. V was shortened by 1 base and J by 9 bases, with 8 bases between the two germline ends. The CDR3 DNA is TGTGCCACCAGTGATTTACGGGGCGCCCAGTACTTC. Translated, it gives CATSDLRGAQYF.

J is TRBJ1-5 and V is TRBV12-5; D is perhaps TRBD1 (5 bases). Trimming took 6 bases from V and 2 from J, leaving 11 bases between them. The CDR3 is 14 amino acids. Germline assignment: CDR1 LGHNT and CDR2 FRNRAP. The CDR3 DNA reads TGTGCTAGTGGGTCCAACAGGCGCAATCAGCCCCAGCATTTT. It codes for CASGSNRRNQPQHF.

This clonotype was recorded a few times. V and J are TRBV5-1 and TRBJ2-5; D unresolved. Germline CDR1 is SGHRS and CDR2 is YFSETQ. The CDR3 runs to 16 residues. Trimming left V 3 bases short and J 5 bases short, with 20 bases between. The chain's CDR3 is CASSSARRGVGETQYF. The CDR3 nucleotides read TGCGCCAGCAGCTCAGCACGGCGAGGCGTCGGGGAGACCCAGTACTTC.